This TCR beta chain was observed in a study of shared clonotypes between healthy human individuals. CDR1 is SGHRS and CDR2 is YFSETQ in the germline V gene. Trimming cost V 7 bases and J 1 base, with 17 bases left between them. This CDR3 is built from 15 residues. Assay used: immunoSEQ multiplex PCR; TCRdb lists only in-frame clones, some missing. The table includes some 630,000 clones, about three quarters detected once. The gene calls are TRBV5-1 and TRBJ2-5, with D perhaps matching TRBD1 (6 bases). The clonotype was recovered from a woman in her twenties or thirties in good health. Material for sequencing was memory CD4+ T cells sorted from blood. Subset described: CD45RA-negative fraction. For the CDR3, the DNA is TGCGCCAGCGCCACAGGGTGGGGGAGCCAAGAGACCCAGTACTTC. This encodes CASATGWGSQETQYF.